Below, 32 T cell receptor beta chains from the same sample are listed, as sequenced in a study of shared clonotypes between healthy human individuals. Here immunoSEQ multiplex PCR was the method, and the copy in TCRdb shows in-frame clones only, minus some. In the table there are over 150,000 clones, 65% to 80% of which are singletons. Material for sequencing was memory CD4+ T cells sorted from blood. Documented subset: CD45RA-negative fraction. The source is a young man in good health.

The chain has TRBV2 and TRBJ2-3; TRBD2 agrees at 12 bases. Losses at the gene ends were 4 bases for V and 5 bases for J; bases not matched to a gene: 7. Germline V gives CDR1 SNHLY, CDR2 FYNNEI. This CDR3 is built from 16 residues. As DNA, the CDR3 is TGTGCCAGCAGTGGAGGACTAGCGGGAAGGTTAGATACGCAGTATTTT. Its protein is CASSGGLAGRLDTQYF.

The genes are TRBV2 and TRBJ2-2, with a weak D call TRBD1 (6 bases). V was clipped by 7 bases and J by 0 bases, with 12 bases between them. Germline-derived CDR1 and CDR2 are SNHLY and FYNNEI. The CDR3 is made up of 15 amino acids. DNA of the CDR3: TGTGCCAGCAATAAACAGGGCTCGAACACCGGGGAGCTGTTTTTT. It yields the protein CASNKQGSNTGELFF.

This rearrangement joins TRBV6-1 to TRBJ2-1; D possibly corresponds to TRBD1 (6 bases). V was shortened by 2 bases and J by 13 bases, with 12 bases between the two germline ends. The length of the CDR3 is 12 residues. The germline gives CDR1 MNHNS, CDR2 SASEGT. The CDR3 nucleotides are TGTGCCAGCAGTGAAATCGGACAGAGCCAGTTCTTC. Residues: CASSEIGQSQFF.

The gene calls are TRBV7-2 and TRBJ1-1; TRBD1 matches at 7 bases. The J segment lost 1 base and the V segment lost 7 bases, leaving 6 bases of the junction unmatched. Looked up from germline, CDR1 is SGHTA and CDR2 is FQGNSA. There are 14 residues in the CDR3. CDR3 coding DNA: TGTGCCAGCACCTTGGGACAGTCGAACACTGAAGCTTTCTTT. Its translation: CASTLGQSNTEAFF.

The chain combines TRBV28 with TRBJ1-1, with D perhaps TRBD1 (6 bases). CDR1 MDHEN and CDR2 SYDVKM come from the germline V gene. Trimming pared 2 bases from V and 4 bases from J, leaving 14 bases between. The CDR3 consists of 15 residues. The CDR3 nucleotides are TGTGCCAGCAGTTTAGTTACAGGGTTAGGCACTGAAGCTTTCTTT. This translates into CASSLVTGLGTEAFF.

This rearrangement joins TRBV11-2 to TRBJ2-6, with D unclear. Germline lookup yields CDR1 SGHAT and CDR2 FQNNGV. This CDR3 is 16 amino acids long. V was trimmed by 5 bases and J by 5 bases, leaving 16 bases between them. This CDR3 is CASSSKQQSRANVLTF. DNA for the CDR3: TGTGCCAGCAGCAGCAAGCAACAAAGTCGGGCCAACGTCCTGACTTTC.

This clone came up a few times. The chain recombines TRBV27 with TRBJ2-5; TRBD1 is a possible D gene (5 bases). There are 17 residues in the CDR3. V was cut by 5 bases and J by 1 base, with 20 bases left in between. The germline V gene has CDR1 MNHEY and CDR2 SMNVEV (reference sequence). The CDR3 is CASSPSPGRVLQETQYF. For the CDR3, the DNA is TGTGCCAGCAGTCCCTCCCCGGGCAGGGTACTCCAAGAGACCCAGTACTTC.

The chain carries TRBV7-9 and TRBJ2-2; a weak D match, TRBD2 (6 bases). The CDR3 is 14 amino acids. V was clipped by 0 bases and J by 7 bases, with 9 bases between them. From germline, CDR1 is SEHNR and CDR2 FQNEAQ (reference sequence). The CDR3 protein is CASSLAGGIGELFF. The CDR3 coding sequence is TGTGCCAGCAGCTTAGCCGGGGGAATCGGGGAGCTGTTTTTT.

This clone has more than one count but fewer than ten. The chain's CDR3 is CASRQPSETQYF. Here the CDR3 DNA reads TGCGCCAGCAGGCAACCCTCAGAGACCCAGTACTTC. The chain uses TRBV5-1 and TRBJ2-5; no clear D. V was trimmed by 5 bases and J by 4 bases, leaving 9 bases between them. This CDR3 region has 12 residues. The germline V gene encodes CDR1 SGHRS and CDR2 YFSETQ.

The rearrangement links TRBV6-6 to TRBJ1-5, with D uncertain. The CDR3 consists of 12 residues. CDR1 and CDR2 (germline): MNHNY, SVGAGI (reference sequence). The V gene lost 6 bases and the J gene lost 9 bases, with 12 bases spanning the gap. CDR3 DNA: TGTGCCAGCAGCCCTTTGCCTGGGCCCCAGCATTTT. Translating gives CASSPLPGPQHF.

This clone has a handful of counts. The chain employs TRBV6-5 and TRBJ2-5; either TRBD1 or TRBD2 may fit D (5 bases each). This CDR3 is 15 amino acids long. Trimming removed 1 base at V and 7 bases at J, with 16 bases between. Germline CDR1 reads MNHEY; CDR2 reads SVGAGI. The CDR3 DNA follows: TGTGCCAGCAGTTACTTGGACCGCACTAGGGGGACCCAGTACTTC. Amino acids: CASSYLDRTRGTQYF.

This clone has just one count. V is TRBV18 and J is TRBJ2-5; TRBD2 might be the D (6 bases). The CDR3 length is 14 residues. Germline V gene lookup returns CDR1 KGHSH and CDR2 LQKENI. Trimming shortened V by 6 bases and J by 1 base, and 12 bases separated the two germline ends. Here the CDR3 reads CASSGGGAQETQYF. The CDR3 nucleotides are TGTGCCAGCTCGGGAGGAGGGGCCCAAGAGACCCAGTACTTC. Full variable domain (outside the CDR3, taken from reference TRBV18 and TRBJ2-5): NAGVMQNPRHLVRRRGQEARLRCSPMKGHSHVYWYRQLPEEGLKFMVYLQKENIIDESGMPKERFSAEFPKEGPSILRIQQVVRGDSAAYFCASSGGGAQETQYFGPGTRLLVL.

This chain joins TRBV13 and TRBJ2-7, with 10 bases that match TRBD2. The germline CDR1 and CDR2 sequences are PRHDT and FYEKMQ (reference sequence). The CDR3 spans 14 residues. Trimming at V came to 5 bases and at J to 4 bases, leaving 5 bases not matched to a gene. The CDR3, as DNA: TGTGCCAGCAGCACCCAACTAGCGGGGTACGAGCAGTACTTC. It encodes CASSTQLAGYEQYF.

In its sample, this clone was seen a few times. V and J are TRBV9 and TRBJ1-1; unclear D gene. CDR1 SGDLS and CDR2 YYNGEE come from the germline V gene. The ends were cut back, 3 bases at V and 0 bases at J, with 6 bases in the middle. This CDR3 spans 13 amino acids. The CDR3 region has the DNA TGTGCCAGCAGCGGAGGACTGAACACTGAAGCTTTCTTT. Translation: CASSGGLNTEAFF.

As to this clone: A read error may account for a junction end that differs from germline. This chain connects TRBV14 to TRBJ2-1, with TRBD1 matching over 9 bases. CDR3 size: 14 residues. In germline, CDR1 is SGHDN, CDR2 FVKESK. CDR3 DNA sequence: TGTGCCAGCAGCCAAGATTTGGGACAGGGAGAGCGGTTCTTC. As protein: CASSQDLGQGERFF.

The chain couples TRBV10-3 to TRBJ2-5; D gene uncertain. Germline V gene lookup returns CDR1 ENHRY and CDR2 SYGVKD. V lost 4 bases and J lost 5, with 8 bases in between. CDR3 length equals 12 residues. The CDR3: CAISGTRETQYF. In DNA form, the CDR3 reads TGTGCCATCAGTGGCACACGGGAGACCCAGTACTTC.

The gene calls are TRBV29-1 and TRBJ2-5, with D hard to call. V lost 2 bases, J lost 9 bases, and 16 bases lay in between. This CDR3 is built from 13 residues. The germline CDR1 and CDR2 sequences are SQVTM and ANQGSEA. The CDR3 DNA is TGCAGCGTTGAAAAGGGCAGCCTGTATTCCCAGTACTTC. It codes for CSVEKGSLYSQYF.

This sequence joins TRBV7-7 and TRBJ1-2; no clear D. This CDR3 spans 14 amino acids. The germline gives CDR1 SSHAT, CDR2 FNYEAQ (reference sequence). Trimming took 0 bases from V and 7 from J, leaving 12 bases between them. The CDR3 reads CASSLAAAHSGYTF. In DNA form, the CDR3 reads TGTGCCAGCAGCTTAGCGGCAGCGCACAGTGGCTACACCTTC.

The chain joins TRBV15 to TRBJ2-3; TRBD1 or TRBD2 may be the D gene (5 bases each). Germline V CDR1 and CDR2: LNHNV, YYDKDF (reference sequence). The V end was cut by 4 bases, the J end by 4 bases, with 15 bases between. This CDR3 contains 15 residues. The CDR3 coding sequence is TGTGCCACCAGCACAGGGACCCACACTTCAGATACGCAGTATTTT. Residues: CATSTGTHTSDTQYF.

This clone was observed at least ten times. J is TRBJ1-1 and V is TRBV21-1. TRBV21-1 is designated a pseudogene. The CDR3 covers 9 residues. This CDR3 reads CAAKTEAFF. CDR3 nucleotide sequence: TGTGCCGCCAAGACTGAAGCTTTCTTT.

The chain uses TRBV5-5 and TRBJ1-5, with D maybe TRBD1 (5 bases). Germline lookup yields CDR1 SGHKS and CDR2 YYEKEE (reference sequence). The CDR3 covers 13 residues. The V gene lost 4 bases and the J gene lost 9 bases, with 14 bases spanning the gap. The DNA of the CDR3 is TGTGCCAGCAGCACCGAGGGGACGGGGCCCCAGCATTTT. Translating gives CASSTEGTGPQHF.

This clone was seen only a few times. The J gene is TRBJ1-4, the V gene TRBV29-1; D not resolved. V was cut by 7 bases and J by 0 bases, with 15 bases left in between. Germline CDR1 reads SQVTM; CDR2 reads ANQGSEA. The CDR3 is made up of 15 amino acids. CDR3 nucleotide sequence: TGCAGCGCCGGCGGAGCGTCCGCAACTAATGAAAAACTGTTTTTT. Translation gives CSAGGASATNEKLFF.

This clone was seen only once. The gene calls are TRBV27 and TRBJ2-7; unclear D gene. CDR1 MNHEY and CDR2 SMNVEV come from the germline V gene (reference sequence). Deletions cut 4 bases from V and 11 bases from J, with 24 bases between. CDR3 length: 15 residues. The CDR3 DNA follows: TGTGCCAGCAGTTCCCAAATAACGCCCCCACAGCAAAAGTACTTC. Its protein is CASSSQITPPQQKYF.

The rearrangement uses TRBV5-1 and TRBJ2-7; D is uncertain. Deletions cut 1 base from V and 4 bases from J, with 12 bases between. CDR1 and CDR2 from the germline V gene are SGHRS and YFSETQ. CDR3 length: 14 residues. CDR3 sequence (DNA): TGCGCCAGCAGCTTGAGTGGCGGAATGTACGAGCAGTACTTC. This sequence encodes CASSLSGGMYEQYF.

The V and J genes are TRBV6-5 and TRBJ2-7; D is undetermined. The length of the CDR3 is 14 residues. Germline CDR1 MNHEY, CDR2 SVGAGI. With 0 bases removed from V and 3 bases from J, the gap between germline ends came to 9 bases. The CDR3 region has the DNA TGTGCCAGCAGTTACTCGAAAGGAAACTACGAGCAGTACTTC. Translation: CASSYSKGNYEQYF.

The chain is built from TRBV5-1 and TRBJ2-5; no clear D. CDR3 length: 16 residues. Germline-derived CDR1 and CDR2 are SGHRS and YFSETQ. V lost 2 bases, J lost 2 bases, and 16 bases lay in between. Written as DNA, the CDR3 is TGCGCCAGCAGCTTAGACCCCCCCGCGTATCAAGAGACCCAGTACTTC. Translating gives CASSLDPPAYQETQYF.

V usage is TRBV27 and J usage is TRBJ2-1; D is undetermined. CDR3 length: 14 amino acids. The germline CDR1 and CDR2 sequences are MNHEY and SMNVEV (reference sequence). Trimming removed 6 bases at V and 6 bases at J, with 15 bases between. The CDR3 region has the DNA TGTGCCAGCAGCCACCCTAGAGCCCTCAATGAGCAGTTCTTC. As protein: CASSHPRALNEQFF.

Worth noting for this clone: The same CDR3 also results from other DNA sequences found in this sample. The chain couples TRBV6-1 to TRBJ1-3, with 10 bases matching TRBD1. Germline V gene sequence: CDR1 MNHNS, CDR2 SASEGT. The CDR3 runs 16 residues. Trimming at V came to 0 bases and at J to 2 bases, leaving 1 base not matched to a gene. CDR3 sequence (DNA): TGTGCCAGCAGTGAAGCAGGGACAGGGGCTGGAAACACCATATATTTT. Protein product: CASSEAGTGAGNTIYF.

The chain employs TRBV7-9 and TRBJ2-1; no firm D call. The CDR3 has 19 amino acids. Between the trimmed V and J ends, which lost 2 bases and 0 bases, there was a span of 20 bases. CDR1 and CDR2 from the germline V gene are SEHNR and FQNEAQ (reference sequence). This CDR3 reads CASSLLTPVWERSYNEQFF. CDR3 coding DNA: TGTGCCAGCAGCTTACTTACCCCGGTTTGGGAACGCTCCTACAATGAGCAGTTCTTC.

CDR3: CASSERLLGNTEAFF. As DNA, the CDR3 is TGTGCCAGCAGTGAACGGCTGTTGGGGAACACTGAAGCTTTCTTT. The chain links TRBV6-1 to TRBJ1-1, with D uncertain. With 2 bases removed from V and 1 base from J, the gap between germline ends came to 11 bases. This CDR3 has 15 residues. The germline gives CDR1 MNHNS, CDR2 SASEGT.

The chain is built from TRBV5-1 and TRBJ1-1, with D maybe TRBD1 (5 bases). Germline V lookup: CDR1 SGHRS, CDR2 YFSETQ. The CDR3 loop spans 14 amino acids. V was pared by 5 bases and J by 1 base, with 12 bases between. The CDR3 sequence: CASRSGTGNTEAFF. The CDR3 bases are TGCGCCAGCAGATCGGGAACAGGGAACACTGAAGCTTTCTTT.

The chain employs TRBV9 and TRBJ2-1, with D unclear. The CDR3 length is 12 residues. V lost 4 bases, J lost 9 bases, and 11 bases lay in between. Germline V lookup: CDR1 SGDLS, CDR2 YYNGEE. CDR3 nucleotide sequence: TGTGCCAGCAGCCCCGCCCTGGGTGAGCAGTTCTTC. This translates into CASSPALGEQFF.